This T cell receptor beta chain was identified in a study of blood T cell repertoires in COVID-19. Across the study: The United States, Italy and Spain provided the acute and convalescent COVID-19 samples. PBMCs, B-cell-depleted T cells, or T cells were the source of the cDNA or gDNA that made up the material.

Seattle patients were enrolled during active infection and followed longitudinally. V was pared by 7 bases and J by 0 bases, with 15 bases between. CDR1 is LNHDA, CDR2 SQIVND, per germline (reference sequence). The CDR3 is made up of 15 amino acids. In the original analysis: Reference gene primer amplification gave nucleated cell count estimates. Only in-frame clones appear in the TCRdb table, and some are missing; sequencing was by immunoSEQ multiplex PCR. The DNA gave D and trimming, while V, J and clone size come from that table. The data hold under 350,000 clones, with roughly 90% observed a single time.

The chain combines TRBV19 with TRBJ1-2; the D is unclear. The sample comprised peripheral blood. The source of this sequence is a young woman with COVID-19, enrolled during active disease. The CDR3 nucleotides read TGTGCCAGTACCCCCGGCACAGCCTCTAACTATGGCTACACCTTC. Its translation: CASTPGTASNYGYTF.